This T cell receptor (beta chain) comes out of a study of control samples from healthy donors and cancer patients. J was trimmed by 4 bases and V by 6 bases; bases with no gene match: 8. Germline V gene data show CDR1 as MNHEY and CDR2 as SMNVEV (reference sequence). This CDR3 contains 14 residues. Profiling relied on immunoSEQ multiplex PCR, and the TCRdb table lists in-frame clones only, not all of them. The repertoire consists of roughly 180,000 clones, with approximately 92% occurring once and the leading ten covering just over 2%. The TCR originated in a woman aged 40 to 55 in good health. The sequencing sample was made of blood. This chain uses TRBV27 with TRBJ1-2; 7 bases match TRBD1. CDR3 amino acids: CASSPQGFSYGYTF. The DNA for the CDR3 is TGTGCCAGCAGCCCACAGGGGTTCAGCTATGGCTACACCTTC.